Below, one TCR beta chain is given with its context. Sequencing was performed with immunoSEQ multiplex PCR; in TCRdb, only in-frame clones are kept and a portion is missing. The table lists 150,000 to 200,000 clones, 85% to 95% of them singletons, with under 6% in the top ten. The record originates from a study of T cell responses to AZD1222 COVID-19 vaccine. V lost 2 bases to trimming and J lost 5 bases, with 9 bases between them. In germline, CDR1 is MNHEY, CDR2 SVGAGI. CDR3 length equals 13 residues. This chain links TRBV6-5 with TRBJ1-1; D remains unclear. This sequence was found in an adult who received the AZD1222 COVID-19 vaccine. The sequenced sample was peripheral blood, obtained 28 days after the second AZD1222 dose. This chain's CDR3 is CASSYGSETEAFF. For the CDR3, the DNA is TGTGCCAGCAGTTACGGATCAGAAACTGAAGCTTTCTTT.